This record looks at one T cell receptor (beta chain) sequence and its context. Its antigen remains unidentified. Germline CDR1 is SGHKS and CDR2 is YYEKEE (reference sequence). The CDR3 loop spans 14 amino acids. V shed 7 bases and J 4 bases; nucleotides not matched to a gene: 4. This sample was taken from a study of cytomegalovirus exposure and HLA in healthy donors. Overall study findings and caveats: Some V segments (TRBV6-2 and TRBV6-3 among them) were excluded as indistinguishable. Being productive about 87% or about 30% of the time was typical of most TCR beta V segments in an earlier analysis. In a later analysis, TCR association rates varied by HLA locus: DRB1 most, HLA-C fewest. CMV serostatus stood as the only immune exposure information on hand.

Vbeta (60) and Jbeta (13) primers were used in the PCR. Data came from immunoSEQ multiplex PCR; TCRdb stores just in-frame clones and leaves some out. The sample records 110,000 or so clones, about 80% being singletons. Sequenced: PBMCs. The chain links TRBV5-5 to TRBJ2-3, with 12 bases identical to TRBD2. This clonotype originated in a woman in her forties or fifties in good health and CMV-seropositive. CDR3 residues: CASGLAGQADTQYF. The DNA for the CDR3 is TGTGCCAGCGGACTAGCGGGGCAAGCAGATACGCAGTATTTT.